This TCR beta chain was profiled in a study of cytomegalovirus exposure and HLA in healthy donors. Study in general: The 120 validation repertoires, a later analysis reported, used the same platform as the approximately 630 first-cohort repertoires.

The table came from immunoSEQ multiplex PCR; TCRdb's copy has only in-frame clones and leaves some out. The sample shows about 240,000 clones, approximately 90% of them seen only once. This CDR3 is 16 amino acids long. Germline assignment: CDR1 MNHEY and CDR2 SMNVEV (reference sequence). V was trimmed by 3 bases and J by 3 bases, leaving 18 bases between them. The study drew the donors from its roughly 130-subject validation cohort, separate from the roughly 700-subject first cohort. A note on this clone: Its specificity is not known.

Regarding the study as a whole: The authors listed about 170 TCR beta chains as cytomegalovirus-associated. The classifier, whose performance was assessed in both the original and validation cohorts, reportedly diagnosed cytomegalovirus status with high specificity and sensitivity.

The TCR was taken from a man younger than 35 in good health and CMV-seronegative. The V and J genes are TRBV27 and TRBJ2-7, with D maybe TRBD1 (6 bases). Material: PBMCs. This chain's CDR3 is CASSLRGQALNYEQYF. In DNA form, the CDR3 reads TGTGCCAGCAGTTTGAGGGGACAAGCCCTAAACTACGAGCAGTACTTC.